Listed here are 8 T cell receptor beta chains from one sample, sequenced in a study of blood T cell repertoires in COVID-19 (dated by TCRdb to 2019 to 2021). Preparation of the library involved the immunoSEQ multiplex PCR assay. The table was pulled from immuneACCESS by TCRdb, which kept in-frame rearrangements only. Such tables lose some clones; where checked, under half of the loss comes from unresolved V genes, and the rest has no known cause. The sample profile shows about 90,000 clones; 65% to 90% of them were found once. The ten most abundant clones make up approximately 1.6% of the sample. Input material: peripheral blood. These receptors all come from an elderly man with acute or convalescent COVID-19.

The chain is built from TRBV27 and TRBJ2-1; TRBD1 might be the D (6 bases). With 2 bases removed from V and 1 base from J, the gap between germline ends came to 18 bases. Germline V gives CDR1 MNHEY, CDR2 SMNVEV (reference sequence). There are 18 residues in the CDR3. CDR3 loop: CASSLGLRTAFSYNEQFF. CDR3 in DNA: TGTGCCAGCAGTTTAGGCCTAAGGACAGCTTTTTCCTACAATGAGCAGTTCTTC.

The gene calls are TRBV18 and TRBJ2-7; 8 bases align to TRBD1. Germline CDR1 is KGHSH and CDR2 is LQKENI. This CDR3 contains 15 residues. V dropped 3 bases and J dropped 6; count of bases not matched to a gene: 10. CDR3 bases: TGTGCCAGCTCACCCGAGACAGGGGTCCAGTCCGAGCAGTACTTC. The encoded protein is CASSPETGVQSEQYF.

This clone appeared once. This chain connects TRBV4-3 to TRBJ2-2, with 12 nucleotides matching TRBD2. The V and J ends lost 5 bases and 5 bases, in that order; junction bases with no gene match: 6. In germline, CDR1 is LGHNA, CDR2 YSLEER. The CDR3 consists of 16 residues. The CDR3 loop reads CASSATSGRGTGELFF. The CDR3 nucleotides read TGCGCCAGCAGCGCGACTAGCGGGAGAGGAACCGGGGAGCTGTTTTTT.

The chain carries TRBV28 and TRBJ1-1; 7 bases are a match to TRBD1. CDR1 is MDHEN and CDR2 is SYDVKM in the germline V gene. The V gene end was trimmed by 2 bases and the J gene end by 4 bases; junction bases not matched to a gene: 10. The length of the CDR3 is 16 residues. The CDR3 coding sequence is TGTGCCAGCAGTTTAGCCGACAGGGAGTGGGGCACTGAAGCTTTCTTT. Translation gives CASSLADREWGTEAFF.

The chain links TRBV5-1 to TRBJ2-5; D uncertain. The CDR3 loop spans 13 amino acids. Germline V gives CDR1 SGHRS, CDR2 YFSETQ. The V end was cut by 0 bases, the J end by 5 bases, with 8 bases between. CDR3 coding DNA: TGCGCCAGCAGCTTGGACGCTAAGGAGACCCAGTACTTC. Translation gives CASSLDAKETQYF.

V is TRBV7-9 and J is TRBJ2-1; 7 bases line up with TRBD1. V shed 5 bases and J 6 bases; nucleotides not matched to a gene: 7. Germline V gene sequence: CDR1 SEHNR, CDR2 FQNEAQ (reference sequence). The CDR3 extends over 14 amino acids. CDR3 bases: TGTGCCAGCAGCCTAGACAGGGCGTTCAATGAGCAGTTCTTC. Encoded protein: CASSLDRAFNEQFF.

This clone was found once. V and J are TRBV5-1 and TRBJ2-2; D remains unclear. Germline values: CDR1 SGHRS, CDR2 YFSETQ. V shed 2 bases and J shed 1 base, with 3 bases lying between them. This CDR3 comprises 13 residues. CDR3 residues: CASSFGNTGELFF. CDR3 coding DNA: TGCGCCAGCAGCTTCGGGAACACCGGGGAGCTGTTTTTT.

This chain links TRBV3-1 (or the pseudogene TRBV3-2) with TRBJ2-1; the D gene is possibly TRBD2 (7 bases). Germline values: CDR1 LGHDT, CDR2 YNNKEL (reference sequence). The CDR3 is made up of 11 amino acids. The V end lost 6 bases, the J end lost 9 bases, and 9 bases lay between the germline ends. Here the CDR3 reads CASRGGAEQFF. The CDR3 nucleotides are TGTGCCAGCAGAGGGGGGGCTGAGCAGTTCTTC.